A single sample gave rise to the 28 T cell receptor beta chains below, sequenced in a study of post-analysis software for immune sequencing data (dated by TCRdb to between 2014 and 2017). Points the paper makes about the study in general: Significantly higher frequencies in patients than in controls were found for several TRBV segments, including TRBV5-6, TRBV5-1 and TRBV20-1.

The antigens these receptors bind are not known. The library was obtained by PCR. TCRdb shows the sequencer as Illumina HiSeq 2500. To reduce PCR and sequencing biases, unique molecular identifiers were built into the TCR beta cDNA libraries. The public sequencing data were trimmed at Q25 with fastp and processed into clonotypes with MiXCR by TCRdb, which kept only in-frame beta chains. When rows share a CDR3 protein, they turn into one entry using the most common DNA and genes. The sample yields approximately 460,000 distinct CDR3 sequences; around 40% were counted once. In total, the top ten clones hold 12% of the sample. Sequenced material: blood. All receptors derive from a girl under 18 with multiple sclerosis.

The chain joins TRBV4-1 to TRBJ2-6, with D possibly TRBD1 on 6 matching bases. Trimming removed 4 bases at V and 0 bases at J, with 10 bases between. The germline V gene has CDR1 MGHRA and CDR2 YSYEKL. The CDR3 is 16 amino acids. CDR3 in amino acids: CASSPDSLSGANVLTF. CDR3 bases: TGCGCCAGCAGCCCGGACAGCCTCTCTGGGGCCAACGTCCTGACTTTC.

This clonotype turned up a few times. The V and J genes are TRBV7-2 and TRBJ2-7, with TRBD2 matching over 10 bases. With V trimmed by 4 bases and J by 5 bases, 8 bases remained unmatched. Germline lookup yields CDR1 SGHTA and CDR2 FQGNSA. The CDR3 is made up of 15 amino acids. The CDR3 DNA follows: TGTGCCAGCAGCTCGCTAGCGGGAGCGTTCAACGAGCAGTACTTC. Protein: CASSSLAGAFNEQYF.

This clonotype appeared a few times. This sequence joins TRBV29-1 and TRBJ2-5; tentatively, D is TRBD1 (6 bases). The DNA end lines up better with TRBJ2-7; the J call may be wrong. The germline V gene has CDR1 SQVTM and CDR2 ANQGSEA. This CDR3 contains 11 residues. The CDR3 coding sequence is TGCAGCGTTGGGGCAGGGGCCGAGCAGTACTTC. It translates to CSVGAGAEQYF.

This clonotype has only a few counts. The V call is TRBV2, the J call TRBJ2-7, with TRBD2 matching over 7 bases. CDR1 SNHLY and CDR2 FYNNEI come from the germline V gene. This CDR3 region has 13 residues. J gave up 3 bases and V 6 bases, and 5 bases lay outside the gene matches. CDR3 DNA: TGTGCCAGCAGACGGGGGACTATCTACGAGCAGTACTTC. It encodes CASRRGTIYEQYF. The full variable domain, its missing parts supplied by reference TRBV2 and TRBJ2-7, is EPEVTQTPSHQVTQMGQEVILRCVPISNHLYFYWYRQILGQKVEFLVSFYNNEISEKSEIFDDQFSVERPDGSNFTLKIRSTKLEDSAMYFCASRRGTIYEQYFGPGTRLTVT.

This clonotype was recorded only once. This chain uses TRBV14 with TRBJ2-5, with 13 bases matching TRBD2. Germline CDR1 and CDR2: SGHDN and FVKESK. With 4 bases clipped from V and 5 bases from J, the junction kept 7 bases outside the gene matches. The CDR3 covers 16 residues. The CDR3 protein is CASSPVLAGGGETQYF. In DNA, the CDR3 is TGTGCCAGCAGCCCCGTACTAGCGGGAGGGGGCGAGACCCAGTACTTC.

This chain links TRBV12-3 or TRBV12-4 with TRBJ1-2; D may be TRBD1 (5 bases). The CDR3 spans 14 residues. V was shortened by 8 bases and J by 3 bases, with 16 bases between the two germline ends. The CDR3 nucleotides are TGTGCCAGCCGCGGGACCGGATGGGACTATGGCTACACCTTC. Translation: CASRGTGWDYGYTF.

This sequence joins TRBV20-1 and TRBJ1-1; 8 bases are shared with TRBD1. Losses at the gene ends were 0 bases for V and 3 bases for J; bases not matched to a gene: 6. Germline CDR1 and CDR2: DFQATT and SNEGSKA (reference sequence). CDR3 length: 15 residues. This chain's CDR3 is CSARDGGTGHTEAFF. CDR3 DNA sequence: TGCAGTGCTAGAGATGGGGGGACAGGTCACACTGAAGCTTTCTTT.

This chain links TRBV6-1 with TRBJ2-1; D possibly corresponds to TRBD1 (6 bases). The CDR3 spans 15 residues. Trimming removed 1 base from V and 3 bases from J, with 10 bases in between. Germline CDR1 MNHNS, CDR2 SASEGT. Here the CDR3 DNA reads TGTGCCAGCAGTGAAGACTCGGACAGCTACAATGAGCAGTTCTTC. Protein sequence: CASSEDSDSYNEQFF.

This clonotype was detected only a few times. J is TRBJ2-3 and V is TRBV6-6, with TRBD1 matching over 7 bases. V lost 0 bases to trimming and J lost 13 bases; unmatched junction nucleotides: 7. CDR3 length: 13 residues. From germline, CDR1 is MNHNY and CDR2 SVGAGI (reference sequence). The CDR3 spells CASSYSVGGPEYF. The CDR3 coding sequence is TGTGCCAGCAGTTACTCAGTAGGGGGCCCTGAGTATTTT.

Only a few counts were recorded for this clonotype. This sequence joins TRBV6-2 or TRBV6-3 and TRBJ2-7; D is unclear. There are 13 residues in the CDR3. V was clipped by 4 bases and J by 3 bases, with 10 bases between them. Germline assignment: CDR1 MNHEY and CDR2 SVGEGT. The CDR3 is CASSSIFDYEQYF. In nucleotides, the CDR3 is TGTGCCAGCAGTTCAATCTTCGACTACGAGCAGTACTTC.

This chain uses TRBV20-1 with TRBJ1-5; a weak D match, TRBD1 (6 bases). The CDR3 spans 12 residues. CDR1 DFQATT and CDR2 SNEGSKA come from the germline V gene (reference sequence). The chain's CDR3 is CSGGGSDQPQHF. The CDR3 DNA reads as TGCAGCGGCGGGGGCAGTGATCAGCCCCAGCATTTT.

J is TRBJ1-1 and V is TRBV5-8; D is unresolved. Trimming stripped 4 bases from V and 2 bases from J, with 18 bases between. This CDR3 is built from 16 residues. The V gene's germline CDR1 is SGHTS and CDR2 YDEGEE. The CDR3 DNA follows: TGTGCCAGCAGCCTAGGACCCAGGAGGGTCAACACTGAAGCTTTCTTT. Its translation is CASSLGPRRVNTEAFF.

J is TRBJ2-1 and V is TRBV11-3; tentative D call: TRBD1 (5 bases). V lost 4 bases to trimming and J lost 7 bases, with 11 bases between them. The CDR3 totals 13 residues. Germline V gene sequence: CDR1 SGHNT, CDR2 YENEEA. Here the CDR3 DNA reads TGTGCCAGCAGCTCTACAGGATTTAATGAGCAGTTCTTC. Protein: CASSSTGFNEQFF.

This chain joins TRBV29-1 and TRBJ2-7; D might be TRBD2 (6 bases). The germline gives CDR1 SQVTM, CDR2 ANQGSEA. The ends were cut back, 7 bases at V and 0 bases at J, with 16 bases in the middle. CDR3 length equals 14 residues. The CDR3 region has the DNA TGCAGCGCTAACTTAGCGGAGGTCTCCTACGAGCAGTACTTC. Translation gives CSANLAEVSYEQYF.

This clonotype was counted between two and nine times. The CDR3 loop is CASSPGLAGSEQYF. The DNA of the CDR3 is TGTGCCAGCAGTCCGGGATTAGCGGGGAGCGAGCAGTACTTC. V and J are TRBV27 and TRBJ2-5; 8 nucleotides align to TRBD2. The end of the DNA fits TRBJ2-7 better, so the J call may be wrong. Germline loops: CDR1 MNHEY, CDR2 SMNVEV (reference sequence). The CDR3 sequence is 14 residues long.

The CDR3 DNA is TGTGCCAGCAGTTTCACTAGCGGCAAAAACATTCAGTACTTC. This gives the protein CASSFTSGKNIQYF. V gene TRBV3-1 combines with J gene TRBJ2-4; 8 bases match TRBD2. CDR3 length equals 14 residues. Germline loops: CDR1 LGHDT, CDR2 YNNKEL (reference sequence). V was clipped by 6 bases and J by 3 bases; unmatched bases: 4.

The V gene is TRBV10-3, the J gene TRBJ2-3; D may be TRBD2 (6 bases). Germline CDR1 ENHRY, CDR2 SYGVKD. The CDR3 contains 18 residues. V lost 1 base and J lost 1, with 18 bases in between. The CDR3 reads CAISEYRRALNRTDTQYF. As DNA, the CDR3 is TGTGCCATCAGTGAGTATAGGAGGGCACTGAATCGCACAGATACGCAGTATTTT.

The chain carries TRBV7-3 and TRBJ2-4; unclear D gene. Germline CDR1 is SGHTA and CDR2 is FQGTGA. The V and J ends lost 4 bases and 5 bases respectively, with 9 bases between them. The CDR3 contains 13 residues. The CDR3 bases are TGTGCCAGCAGCTCCAGTTCGGAAAACATTCAGTACTTC. Translation gives CASSSSSENIQYF.

This clonotype was detected only a few times. The rearrangement uses TRBV6-5 and TRBJ2-1; the match to TRBD2 covers 10 bases. Germline V lookup: CDR1 MNHEY, CDR2 SVGAGI. This CDR3 has 16 amino acids. The V gene end was trimmed by 0 bases and the J gene end by 7 bases; junction bases not matched to a gene: 6. The CDR3 region has the DNA TGTGCCAGCAGTTACTCCCCAGCGGGAGGGCCTAATGAGCAGTTCTTC. Protein sequence: CASSYSPAGGPNEQFF.

This chain uses TRBV20-1 with TRBJ2-7, with D perhaps given as TRBD1 or TRBD2 (5 bases each). The CDR3 length is 14 residues. Between the trimmed V and J ends, which lost 4 bases and 3 bases, there was a span of 16 bases. Germline CDR1 reads DFQATT; CDR2 reads SNEGSKA (reference sequence). The CDR3 here is CSATHTGTGYEQYF. The DNA for the CDR3 is TGCAGTGCTACCCATACCGGGACCGGCTACGAGCAGTACTTC.

This clonotype was seen more than once but under ten times. The CDR3 is CASSLGLVATDTQYF. The CDR3 nucleotides read TGCGCCAGCAGCTTGGGGCTAGTGGCCACAGATACGCAGTATTTT. The gene calls are TRBV5-1 and TRBJ2-3; D gene ambiguous. Trimming cost V 0 bases and J 2 bases, with 10 bases left between them. CDR3 length: 15 amino acids. Germline V gene sequence: CDR1 SGHRS, CDR2 YFSETQ. Variable domain in full (rest from reference TRBV5-1 and TRBJ2-3): KAGVTQTPRYLIKTRGQQVTLSCSPISGHRSVSWYQQTPGQGLQFLFEYFSETQRNKGNFPGRFSGRQFSNSRSEMNVSTLELGDSALYLCASSLGLVATDTQYFGPGTRLTVL.

This clonotype was observed a handful of times. CDR3 loop: CSARESETGTYEQYF. As DNA, the CDR3 is TGCAGTGCTAGAGAGAGCGAGACAGGGACCTACGAGCAGTACTTC. The chain carries TRBV20-1 and TRBJ2-7; 7 bases match TRBD1. The V segment lost 0 bases and the J segment 2 bases; nucleotides outside the gene matches: 7. The CDR3 contains 15 residues. CDR1 and CDR2 (germline): DFQATT, SNEGSKA (reference sequence).

V usage is TRBV7-3 and J usage is TRBJ2-1, with 7 bases fitting TRBD2. The CDR3 length is 15 residues. V shed 4 bases and J 9 bases; nucleotides not matched to a gene: 12. Germline CDR1 SGHTA, CDR2 FQGTGA. In DNA form, the CDR3 reads TGTGCCAGCAGCTCTCTAGCGGTAGATCGGGCTGAGCAGTTCTTC. Protein product: CASSSLAVDRAEQFF.

V and J are TRBV27 and TRBJ2-7; perhaps TRBD2 as D (6 bases). The germline gives CDR1 MNHEY, CDR2 SMNVEV (reference sequence). Trimming cost V 6 bases and J 5 bases, with 20 bases left between them. The CDR3 has 15 residues. The CDR3 DNA reads TGTGCCAGCAGAAAGGGAGGACCAGGTGGTGACGAGCAGTACTTC. It translates to CASRKGGPGGDEQYF.

This clonotype was counted ten times or more. In nucleotides, the CDR3 is TGTGCCAGCAGTCGGGGGTCCAAGCGCAATGAGCAGTTCTTC. It yields the protein CASSRGSKRNEQFF. The chain is built from TRBV12-3 or TRBV12-4 and TRBJ2-1, with D perhaps TRBD2 (6 bases). The length of the CDR3 is 14 residues. Trimming stripped 5 bases from V and 6 bases from J, with 14 bases between.

The chain joins TRBV20-1 to TRBJ2-3, with D possibly matching TRBD1 (6 bases). The CDR3 contains 17 residues. Germline assignment: CDR1 DFQATT and CDR2 SNEGSKA (reference sequence). Trimming took off 0 bases at V and 2 bases at J, with 18 bases between the two ends. In DNA, the CDR3 is TGCAGTGCTAGAGAGGCAGGGGACCGCGGTGTCACAGATACGCAGTATTTT. This gives the protein CSAREAGDRGVTDTQYF.

The V and J genes are TRBV20-1 and TRBJ2-1, with 7 bases fitting TRBD2. Germline trimming cut 3 bases from V and 6 bases from J; bases unmatched to any gene: 5. This CDR3 has 13 amino acids. Germline loops: CDR1 DFQATT, CDR2 SNEGSKA (reference sequence). CDR3 coding DNA: TGCAGTGCTAGGGGAGGGAGGTTCAATGAGCAGTTCTTC. Amino acids: CSARGGRFNEQFF.

The chain uses TRBV7-6 and TRBJ2-1; 7 bases map to TRBD2. The germline V gene encodes CDR1 SGHVS and CDR2 FNYEAQ. J was trimmed by 4 bases and V by 1 base; bases with no gene match: 10. The CDR3 length is 17 residues. CDR3 nucleotide sequence: TGTGCCAGCAGCTTAGACTCCGGGGGGACTCGTTACAATGAGCAGTTCTTC. This gives the protein CASSLDSGGTRYNEQFF.